The present T cell receptor (beta chain) was sequenced within a study of lymphopenia after photon versus proton radiotherapy. This CDR3 comprises 14 residues. The V end was cut by 3 bases, the J end by 10 bases, with 17 bases between. CDR1 SGHDT and CDR2 YYEEEE come from the germline V gene. Findings and caveats of the study: Photon-treated patients lost naive T cells and TCR diversity; proton-treated stayed stable.

In the case of this clone: Its antigen is unidentified.

Some clones are missing from TCRdb's copy, which holds only in-frame ones; the method was immunoSEQ multiplex PCR. The table includes 35,000 to 45,000 clones, more than 75% detected once. This sequence originates from a middle-aged man with gastric cancer. The specimen was peripheral blood, collected from a patient treated with photon-based radiotherapy. The J gene is TRBJ2-1, the V gene TRBV5-6, with TRBD1 as a possible D gene (5 bases). The CDR3 loop is CASSSRLAKGEQFF. CDR3 bases: TGTGCCAGCAGCTCCAGACTTGCCAAGGGGGAGCAGTTCTTC.